This T cell receptor beta chain derives from a study of blood T cell repertoires in COVID-19 (TCRdb year 2020). As for the study more broadly: Samples from collaborators originated in the United States, Italy and Spain and spanned both the acute and convalescent phases of COVID-19. The material from the prospective study consisted of cDNA or gDNA derived from T cells, B-cell-depleted T cells, or PBMCs. Subjects who had been exposed to COVID-19, were actively infected with it, or had recovered from it provided the deeply sampled blood TCRbeta repertoires that made up the dataset. The repertoires were released in a freely available public database intended as a resource for research on the immune response to SARS-CoV-2. Samples were obtained from the ongoing ImmuneRACE study (first 160 participants) and from over 1,000 subjects provided by 6 global collaborators. A de-identified subject ID, COVID-19 status, age in years and sex were almost always included in the sample metadata. Where HLA class I and class II types were available, the types were taken from metadata supplied by the sample provider, not from assay-based typing.

TCRbeta CDR3 regions were amplified from genomic DNA by means of the immunoSEQ Assay, a bias-controlled multiplex PCR. Per the original workflow: The number of nucleated cells in each sample was estimated by amplification of reference gene primers within the assay. To quantify the absolute abundance of each unique TCRbeta CDR3 rearrangement, sequence reads were collapsed and filtered. For each sample, productive Simpson clonality was calculated as the square root of Simpson's diversity index over productive rearrangements. The clones in this table, taken by TCRdb from immuneACCESS, are in-frame only. Not every clone is retained; where verified, under half of the shortfall comes from an unresolved V gene, and the cause of the rest is unknown. V and J calls and clone size are given by that table; D and trimming were obtained from the DNA. The sample contains 400,000 to 500,000 clones, roughly 90% of them found a single time. Clones ranked in the top ten supply about 1.5% of the sample.

Enrolling through a virtual design, the prospective study's participants ranged in age from roughly 18 to 90 years and lived across about two dozen United States geographic areas. In the prospective study, participants were assigned to cohorts based on the clinical history participants reported in a screening survey and a study questionnaire. A participant counted as exposed if, within 2 weeks of entering the study, that participant had been in contact with someone who had a PCR-confirmed or clinician-diagnosed COVID-19 case. Mobile phlebotomists in the prospective study collected whole blood, serum and a nasopharyngeal or oropharyngeal swab from every participant. Participants in the prospective study had the option to provide additional blood draws and questionnaires over a 2-month period. Prospective study blood samples were shipped either frozen or at room temperature before DNA extraction.

With respect to this clone: The antigen this receptor binds is unknown. Per-base qualities were not stored, and no clone one base away is much larger.

Findings and caveats that apply to the study as a whole: How much clinical and demographic metadata was included differed by source and by participant, and the metadata was provided uncurated.

The germline V end is reduced by 4 bases and the J end by 0 bases; junction bases left unmatched: 5. For CDR1 and CDR2, the germline V gene lists SNHLY and FYNNEI. The CDR3 goes from the cysteine to the phenylalanine over 15 residues. Just the 45-base CDR3 DNA is kept, in frame starting at base 1. The origin of this receptor is a woman aged 18-29 years who had been exposed to COVID-19. The sample taken for sequencing was PBMCs or T cells enriched from blood (not recorded which). Recombination linked TRBV2 to TRBJ1-2, with 7 bases in between that match TRBD1. DNA sequence: TGTGCCAGCAGTGCCACAGGGGTGGCTAACTATGGCTACACCTTC. This gives the protein CASSATGVANYGYTF. The CDR3, completed at both ends by the reference TRBV2 and TRBJ1-2 genes, gives the full variable domain EPEVTQTPSHQVTQMGQEVILRCVPISNHLYFYWYRQILGQKVEFLVSFYNNEISEKSEIFDDQFSVERPDGSNFTLKIRSTKLEDSAMYFCASSATGVANYGYTFGSGTRLTVV.